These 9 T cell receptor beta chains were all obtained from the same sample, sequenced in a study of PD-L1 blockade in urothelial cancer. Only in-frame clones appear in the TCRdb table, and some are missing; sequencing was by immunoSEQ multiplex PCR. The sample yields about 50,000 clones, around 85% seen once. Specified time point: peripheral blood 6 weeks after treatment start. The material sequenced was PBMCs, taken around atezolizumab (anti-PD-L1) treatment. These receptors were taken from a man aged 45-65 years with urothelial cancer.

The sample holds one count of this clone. As DNA, the CDR3 is TGTGCCAGCAGCCCACAGGGTGACTATGGCTACACCTTC. Translating it yields CASSPQGDYGYTF. The chain joins TRBV7-6 to TRBJ1-2, with D possibly being TRBD1 (6 bases). CDR3 length: 13 residues. V dropped 5 bases and J dropped 3 bases, with 10 bases sitting between them. CDR1 and CDR2 from the germline V gene are SGHVS and FNYEAQ.

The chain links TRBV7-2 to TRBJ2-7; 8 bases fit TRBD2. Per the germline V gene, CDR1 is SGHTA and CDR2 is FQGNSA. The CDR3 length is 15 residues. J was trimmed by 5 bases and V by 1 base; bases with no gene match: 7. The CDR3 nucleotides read TGTGCCAGCAGCTTAGAGGCGGGGGGACTTAACGAGCAGTACTTC. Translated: CASSLEAGGLNEQYF.

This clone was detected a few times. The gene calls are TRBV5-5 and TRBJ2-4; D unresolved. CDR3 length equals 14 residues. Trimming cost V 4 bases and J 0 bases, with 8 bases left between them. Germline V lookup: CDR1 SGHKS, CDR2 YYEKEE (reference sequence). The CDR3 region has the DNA TGTGCCAGCAGCCGACTGTTAGCCAAAAACATTCAGTACTTC. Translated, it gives CASSRLLAKNIQYF.

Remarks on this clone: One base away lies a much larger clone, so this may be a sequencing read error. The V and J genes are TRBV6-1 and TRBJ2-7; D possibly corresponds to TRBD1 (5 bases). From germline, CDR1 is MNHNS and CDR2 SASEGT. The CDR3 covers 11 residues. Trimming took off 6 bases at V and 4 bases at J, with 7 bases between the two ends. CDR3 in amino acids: CASRQGYEQYF. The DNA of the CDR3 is TGTGCCAGCAGGCAGGGTTACGAGCAGTACTTC.

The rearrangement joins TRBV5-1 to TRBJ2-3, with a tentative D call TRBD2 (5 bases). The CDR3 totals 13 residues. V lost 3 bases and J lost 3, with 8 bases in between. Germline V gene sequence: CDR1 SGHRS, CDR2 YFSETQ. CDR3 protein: CASSSGLTDTQYF. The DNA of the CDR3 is TGCGCCAGCAGCTCCGGACTTACAGATACGCAGTATTTT. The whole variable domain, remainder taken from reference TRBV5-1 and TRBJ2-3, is KAGVTQTPRYLIKTRGQQVTLSCSPISGHRSVSWYQQTPGQGLQFLFEYFSETQRNKGNFPGRFSGRQFSNSRSEMNVSTLELGDSALYLCASSSGLTDTQYFGPGTRLTVL.

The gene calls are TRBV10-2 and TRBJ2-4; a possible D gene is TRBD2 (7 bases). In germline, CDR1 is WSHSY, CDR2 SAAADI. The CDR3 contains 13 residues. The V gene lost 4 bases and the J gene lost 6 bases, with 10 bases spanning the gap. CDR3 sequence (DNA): TGCGCCAGCAGTGGGGGAGGGGGAAACATTCAGTACTTC. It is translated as CASSGGGGNIQYF.

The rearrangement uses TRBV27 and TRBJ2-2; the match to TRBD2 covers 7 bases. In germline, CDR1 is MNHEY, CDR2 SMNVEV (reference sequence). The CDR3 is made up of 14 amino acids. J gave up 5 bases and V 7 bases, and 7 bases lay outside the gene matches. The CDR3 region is CASKGLVVTGELFF. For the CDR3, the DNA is TGTGCCAGCAAAGGACTAGTTGTGACCGGGGAGCTGTTTTTT.

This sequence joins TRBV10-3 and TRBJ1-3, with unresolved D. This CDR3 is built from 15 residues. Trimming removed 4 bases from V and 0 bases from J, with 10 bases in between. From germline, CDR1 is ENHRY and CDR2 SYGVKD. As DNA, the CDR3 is TGTGCCATCAGTGCCAGAAGTAACTCTGGAAACACCATATATTTT. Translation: CAISARSNSGNTIYF.

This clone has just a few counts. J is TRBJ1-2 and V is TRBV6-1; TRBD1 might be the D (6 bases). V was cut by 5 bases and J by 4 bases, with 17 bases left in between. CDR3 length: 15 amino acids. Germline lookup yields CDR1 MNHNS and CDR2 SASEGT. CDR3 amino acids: CASSNRDTKTYGYTF. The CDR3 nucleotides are TGTGCCAGCAGTAACCGGGACACTAAAACCTATGGCTACACCTTC.